This paragraph covers one T cell receptor (beta chain) sequence. Antigen specificity is unknown. This may be a read error: a much more frequent sequence differs by one nucleotide. The source of the sample is a study of blood T cells in healthy people across ages. Regarding the study as a whole: There were more naive CD4+ cells and higher diversity in long-lived donors than in aged donors. Estimates drawn from one million T cells were deemed to understate diversity.

The second PCR ran roughly 7 to 11 cycles with a sample-barcoded 5' primer and J-beta primers. Unique molecular identifiers of 12 random nucleotides labeled each cDNA. TCRdb passed the 5' RACE reads through MiXCR, listing each CDR3 protein once. This table holds 1.5 million to 2 million distinct CDR3 sequences, 34% found once. Donor samples were obtained from healthy Caucasian individuals from Russia, aged about 6 to 100. Germline V gene data show CDR1 as SQVTM and CDR2 as ANQGSEA. This CDR3 contains 13 residues. The V gene lost 3 bases and the J gene lost 10 bases, with 16 bases spanning the gap. The V gene is TRBV29-1, the J gene TRBJ2-1, with unresolved D. This clonotype was sampled from a woman aged 30 to 39 in good health. The specimen sequenced was blood. The DNA for the CDR3 is TGCAGCGTTGAGTGGGGTTCGGTTGGCGAGCAGTTCTTC. As protein: CSVEWGSVGEQFF.